Each of the 31 T cell receptor beta chains below was sequenced from the same sample in a study of blood T cell repertoires in COVID-19. Sequencing used immunoSEQ multiplex PCR; TCRdb keeps in-frame clones, though not all of them. The data hold about 190,000 clones, with less than 90% observed a single time. Input material: peripheral blood. The receptors here all came from a man aged 25 to 40 with acute or convalescent COVID-19.

V is TRBV7-2 and J is TRBJ2-1, with 9 nucleotides matching TRBD2. The CDR3 sequence is 15 residues long. Germline V gene lookup returns CDR1 SGHTA and CDR2 FQGNSA. V lost 3 bases, J lost 2 bases, and 2 bases stayed unmatched. This CDR3 reads CASSFASGTYNEQFF. The CDR3 DNA reads TGTGCCAGCAGCTTTGCTAGCGGGACCTACAATGAGCAGTTCTTC.

V gene TRBV14 combines with J gene TRBJ2-7; 9 bases align to TRBD1. This CDR3 contains 15 residues. CDR1 is SGHDN and CDR2 is FVKESK in the germline V gene. J was trimmed by 5 bases and V by 4 bases; bases with no gene match: 9. This chain's CDR3 is CASSPSGTGTHEQYF. The CDR3 coding sequence is TGTGCCAGCAGCCCGTCCGGGACAGGGACCCACGAGCAGTACTTC.

V usage is TRBV9 and J usage is TRBJ2-5; D is ambiguous. The germline V gene encodes CDR1 SGDLS and CDR2 YYNGEE. V was clipped by 0 bases and J by 5 bases, with 14 bases between them. CDR3 length: 15 amino acids. The CDR3: CASSVGVGDVETQYF. In DNA form, the CDR3 reads TGTGCCAGCAGCGTAGGCGTTGGAGATGTGGAGACCCAGTACTTC.

This chain joins TRBV15 and TRBJ1-5; no definite D call. In germline, CDR1 is LNHNV, CDR2 YYDKDF (reference sequence). The CDR3 extends over 15 amino acids. V lost 0 bases to trimming and J lost 4 bases, with 10 bases between them. The CDR3 loop is CATSRDRLENQPQHF. DNA of the CDR3: TGTGCCACCAGCAGAGATCGGTTGGAGAATCAGCCCCAGCATTTT.

V gene TRBV30 combines with J gene TRBJ1-1; 7 nucleotides line up with TRBD1. The V segment lost 2 bases and the J segment 8 bases; nucleotides outside the gene matches: 5. Germline V gene data show CDR1 as GTSNPN and CDR2 as SVGIG (reference sequence). The CDR3 runs 12 residues. The CDR3 coding sequence is TGTGCCTGGAGTAGACAGGGATCGGAAGCTTTCTTT. Translating it yields CAWSRQGSEAFF.

This rearrangement joins TRBV4-1 to TRBJ1-4; TRBD1 matches 9 bases. This CDR3 spans 14 amino acids. The germline CDR1 and CDR2 sequences are MGHRA and YSYEKL. V shed 5 bases and J 8 bases; nucleotides not matched to a gene: 6. The CDR3: CASSIDRGDEKLFF. The CDR3 nucleotides are TGCGCCAGCAGCATCGACAGGGGGGACGAAAAACTGTTTTTT.

This rearrangement joins TRBV3-1 (or the pseudogene TRBV3-2) to TRBJ1-2; D may be TRBD1 (6 bases). Germline V CDR1 and CDR2: LGHDT, YNNKEL (reference sequence). CDR3 size: 14 residues. V was trimmed by 0 bases and J by 6 bases, leaving 11 bases between them. CDR3 in amino acids: CASSQDRGLNGYTF. DNA for the CDR3: TGTGCCAGCAGCCAAGACAGGGGATTGAATGGCTACACCTTC.

The rearrangement joins TRBV5-1 to TRBJ2-1; 13 bases are shared with TRBD2. The germline V gene encodes CDR1 SGHRS and CDR2 YFSETQ. The CDR3 consists of 17 residues. V dropped 3 bases and J dropped 6; count of bases not matched to a gene: 9. CDR3: CASSYGLAGDLGNEQFF. The DNA for the CDR3 is TGCGCCAGCAGCTATGGACTAGCGGGAGATCTTGGCAATGAGCAGTTCTTC.

This chain joins TRBV19 and TRBJ1-1, with D perhaps TRBD1 (6 bases). Trimming stripped 4 bases from V and 3 bases from J, with 9 bases between. CDR1 is LNHDA and CDR2 is SQIVND in the germline V gene (reference sequence). This CDR3 region has 13 residues. The CDR3 bases are TGTGCCAGTAGTACGACAGGCCACACTGAAGCTTTCTTT. It translates to CASSTTGHTEAFF.

CDR3 coding DNA: TGCGCCAGCAGCTTACGACAGGGGGCAGATACGCAGTATTTT. Translating gives CASSLRQGADTQYF. The chain couples TRBV5-1 to TRBJ2-3, with 9 bases identical to TRBD1. This CDR3 has 14 amino acids. Per the germline V gene, CDR1 is SGHRS and CDR2 is YFSETQ. Trimming cost V 2 bases and J 4 bases; bases outside gene matches: 2. The full variable domain, rest sourced from reference TRBV5-1 and TRBJ2-3, is KAGVTQTPRYLIKTRGQQVTLSCSPISGHRSVSWYQQTPGQGLQFLFEYFSETQRNKGNFPGRFSGRQFSNSRSEMNVSTLELGDSALYLCASSLRQGADTQYFGPGTRLTVL.

This rearrangement joins TRBV6-5 to TRBJ2-2; D call uncertain. Trimming pared 4 bases from V and 2 bases from J, leaving 8 bases between. Looked up from germline, CDR1 is MNHEY and CDR2 is SVGAGI. CDR3 length: 14 amino acids. This CDR3 is CASSLAVNTGELFF. CDR3 DNA: TGTGCCAGCAGTTTGGCAGTCAACACCGGGGAGCTGTTTTTT.

This chain connects TRBV5-4 to TRBJ1-5; no clear D. CDR1 and CDR2 from the germline V gene are SGHNT and YYREEE (reference sequence). Trimming left V 0 bases short and J 0 bases short, with 4 bases between. CDR3 length: 14 amino acids. CDR3 DNA: TGTGCCAGCAGCTTGGACGGTAGCAATCAGCCCCAGCATTTT. Encoded protein: CASSLDGSNQPQHF.

This chain connects TRBV5-1 to TRBJ2-1, with a possible D match to TRBD1 (6 bases). This CDR3 contains 14 residues. V lost 4 bases to trimming and J lost 6 bases, with 14 bases between them. From germline, CDR1 is SGHRS and CDR2 YFSETQ. The CDR3 sequence: CASSANLGGNEQFF. The DNA for the CDR3 is TGCGCCAGCAGCGCAAACCTAGGGGGCAATGAGCAGTTCTTC.

The chain links TRBV5-4 to TRBJ2-1, with 7 bases aligning to TRBD2. The CDR3 sequence is 17 residues long. Per the germline V gene, CDR1 is SGHNT and CDR2 is YYREEE (reference sequence). Trimming at V came to 0 bases and at J to 6 bases, leaving 12 bases not matched to a gene. CDR3 DNA: TGTGCCAGCAGCTTGGCCCGGGGGGACTCGTTTTCCAATGAGCAGTTCTTC. It yields the protein CASSLARGDSFSNEQFF.

The chain uses TRBV2 and TRBJ1-5, with TRBD1 as a possible D gene (5 bases). Germline values: CDR1 SNHLY, CDR2 FYNNEI. The CDR3 consists of 15 residues. Deletions cut 1 base from V and 1 base from J, with 8 bases between. CDR3 region: CASSEESGSNQPQHF. The CDR3 DNA reads as TGTGCCAGCAGTGAAGAATCAGGGAGCAATCAGCCCCAGCATTTT.

V and J are TRBV5-1 and TRBJ2-1, with 11 bases matching TRBD2. CDR3 length: 16 amino acids. Germline CDR1 SGHRS, CDR2 YFSETQ. J was trimmed by 7 bases and V by 3 bases; bases with no gene match: 9. DNA for the CDR3: TGCGCCAGCAGCTGGGTAGCGGGGGGGCCCGAAAATGAGCAGTTCTTC. It specifies CASSWVAGGPENEQFF.

The chain uses TRBV28 and TRBJ1-1; no definite D call. The germline V gene has CDR1 MDHEN and CDR2 SYDVKM. V lost 5 bases, J lost 5 bases, and 15 bases lay in between. The CDR3 spans 14 residues. The CDR3 reads CASSLYRFGTEAFF. Here the CDR3 DNA reads TGTGCCAGCAGTCTTTACAGATTTGGGACTGAAGCTTTCTTT.

This clone has just a few counts. The chain links TRBV6-5 to TRBJ1-3; no firm D call. Germline V gene sequence: CDR1 MNHEY, CDR2 SVGAGI. V was trimmed by 2 bases and J by 0 bases, leaving 11 bases between them. The CDR3 contains 16 residues. The CDR3: CASSYRLLSSGNTIYF. Here the CDR3 DNA reads TGTGCCAGCAGTTACCGACTGCTGAGCTCTGGAAACACCATATATTTT.

This rearrangement joins TRBV27 to TRBJ1-6; 10 positions agree with TRBD1. The CDR3 consists of 14 residues. Germline values: CDR1 MNHEY, CDR2 SMNVEV (reference sequence). With V trimmed by 8 bases and J by 13 bases, 11 bases remained unmatched. The CDR3 region has the DNA TGTGCCAGCTCGGAAGCCGGGACAGGGGTTCCCCTCCACTTT. The encoded protein is CASSEAGTGVPLHF.

The chain combines TRBV2 with TRBJ2-7, with D unclear. The V and J ends lost 6 bases and 2 bases respectively, with 5 bases between them. The CDR3 is 11 residues long. Germline assignment: CDR1 SNHLY and CDR2 FYNNEI. The CDR3 reads CASSSAYEQYF. CDR3 bases: TGTGCCAGCAGCAGCGCCTACGAGCAGTACTTC.

V usage is TRBV27 and J usage is TRBJ2-7; TRBD1 aligns across 12 bases. The CDR3 totals 16 residues. The V and J ends lost 3 bases and 4 bases, in that order; junction bases with no gene match: 7. Germline values: CDR1 MNHEY, CDR2 SMNVEV (reference sequence). Written as DNA, the CDR3 is TGTGCCAGCAGTTTTAGAAGGGACAGGGGGCGATACGAGCAGTACTTC. It specifies CASSFRRDRGRYEQYF.

The V gene is TRBV7-9, the J gene TRBJ2-7; 9 bases map to TRBD1. V gave up 5 bases and J gave up 2 bases; unmatched junction bases: 7. Germline V gene data show CDR1 as SEHNR and CDR2 as FQNEAQ (reference sequence). The CDR3 is made up of 15 amino acids. The CDR3 sequence: CASSHPGTGTYEQYF. The CDR3 coding sequence is TGTGCCAGCAGCCATCCCGGGACAGGGACCTACGAGCAGTACTTC.

The rearrangement links TRBV27 to TRBJ1-1; D remains unclear. V shed 10 bases and J shed 1 base, with 7 bases lying between them. Germline V lookup: CDR1 MNHEY, CDR2 SMNVEV (reference sequence). CDR3 length equals 11 residues. In DNA, the CDR3 is TGTGCCACCAGGAGGAACACTGAAGCTTTCTTT. Protein product: CATRRNTEAFF.

The CDR3 spells CASSEFPGVGQPQHF. The CDR3 DNA is TGTGCCAGCAGTGAATTCCCCGGGGTCGGTCAGCCCCAGCATTTT. The chain joins TRBV6-1 to TRBJ1-5; no firm D call. The germline CDR1 and CDR2 sequences are MNHNS and SASEGT. V lost 2 bases to trimming and J lost 6 bases, with 14 bases between them. The CDR3 consists of 15 residues.

The J gene is TRBJ1-3, the V gene TRBV7-9; 10 bases agree with TRBD1. The V segment lost 4 bases and the J segment 4 bases; nucleotides outside the gene matches: 4. The CDR3 sequence is 15 residues long. Per the germline V gene, CDR1 is SEHNR and CDR2 is FQNEAQ (reference sequence). For the CDR3, the DNA is TGTGCCAGCAGCTCCGACAGGGGGCGAGGAAACACCATATATTTT. Protein sequence: CASSSDRGRGNTIYF.

This sequence joins TRBV7-3 and TRBJ2-2; 9 bases are shared with TRBD2. V lost 4 bases, J lost 5 bases, and 11 bases stayed unmatched. The CDR3 extends over 17 amino acids. Germline V gene lookup returns CDR1 SGHTA and CDR2 FQGTGA. Here the CDR3 DNA reads TGTGCCAGCAGCTCCAATAGCGGGGGCCCTAGTACCGGGGAGCTGTTTTTT. It codes for CASSSNSGGPSTGELFF.

The CDR3 sequence is CASSLGLRALNTEAFF. CDR3 DNA sequence: TGTGCCAGCAGTTTAGGCCTCAGGGCCCTGAACACTGAAGCTTTCTTT. V usage is TRBV28 and J usage is TRBJ1-1; D is possibly TRBD1 (5 bases). This CDR3 spans 16 amino acids. Germline assignment: CDR1 MDHEN and CDR2 SYDVKM. V lost 2 bases and J 0 bases, leaving 13 bases between the germline ends.

The gene calls are TRBV10-3 and TRBJ2-3; no reliable D call. There are 15 residues in the CDR3. Germline CDR1 ENHRY, CDR2 SYGVKD. Trimming took 3 bases from V and 0 from J, leaving 10 bases between them. This chain's CDR3 is CAISEWQASTDTQYF. CDR3 nucleotide sequence: TGTGCCATCAGTGAATGGCAGGCCAGCACAGATACGCAGTATTTT.

This rearrangement joins TRBV30 to TRBJ1-2; D is unclear. The CDR3 extends over 12 amino acids. V was pared by 3 bases and J by 5 bases, with 10 bases between. Germline V gene lookup returns CDR1 GTSNPN and CDR2 SVGIG (reference sequence). CDR3 nucleotides: TGTGCCTGGAGAGGACTACCATATGGCTACACCTTC. As protein: CAWRGLPYGYTF.

The chain joins TRBV7-9 to TRBJ1-3; D is ambiguous. This CDR3 spans 13 amino acids. Germline CDR1 reads SEHNR; CDR2 reads FQNEAQ (reference sequence). Between the trimmed V and J ends, which lost 2 bases and 10 bases, there was a span of 12 bases. CDR3: CASSLQAGETIYF. The CDR3 DNA reads as TGTGCCAGCAGCTTACAAGCGGGTGAAACCATATATTTT.

This clone has more than one count but fewer than ten. The chain joins TRBV9 to TRBJ1-6; D gene uncertain. The germline V and J ends were trimmed by 0 bases and 15 bases, with 13 bases remaining between them. CDR1 is SGDLS, CDR2 YYNGEE, per germline. The CDR3 sequence is 13 residues long. In DNA form, the CDR3 reads TGTGCCAGCAGCGTAGTAGAGGGTGGGGACCTCCACTTT. Translation gives CASSVVEGGDLHF.